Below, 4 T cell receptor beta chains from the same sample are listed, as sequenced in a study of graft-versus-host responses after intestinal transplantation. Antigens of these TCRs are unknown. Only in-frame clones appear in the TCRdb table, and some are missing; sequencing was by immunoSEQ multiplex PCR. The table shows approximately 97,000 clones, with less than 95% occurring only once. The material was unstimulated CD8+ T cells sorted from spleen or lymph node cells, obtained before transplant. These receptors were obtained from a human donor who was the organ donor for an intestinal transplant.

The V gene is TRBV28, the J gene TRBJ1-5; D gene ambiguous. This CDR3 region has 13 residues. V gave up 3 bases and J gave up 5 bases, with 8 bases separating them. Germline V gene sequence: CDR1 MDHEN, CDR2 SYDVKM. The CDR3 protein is CASSFPSDQPQHF. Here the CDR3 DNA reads TGTGCCAGCAGTTTCCCGTCTGATCAGCCCCAGCATTTT. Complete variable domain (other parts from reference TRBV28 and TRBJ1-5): DVKVTQSSRYLVKRTGEKVFLECVQDMDHENMFWYRQDPGLGLRLIYFSYDVKMKEKGDIPEGYSVSREKKERFSLILESASTNQTSMYLCASSFPSDQPQHFGDGTRLSIL.

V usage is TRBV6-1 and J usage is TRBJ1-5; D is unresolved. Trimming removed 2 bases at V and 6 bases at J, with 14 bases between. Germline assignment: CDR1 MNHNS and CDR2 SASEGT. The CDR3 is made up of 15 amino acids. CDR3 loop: CASSETGGLFQPQHF. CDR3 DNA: TGTGCCAGCAGTGAAACCGGCGGCCTTTTTCAGCCCCAGCATTTT.

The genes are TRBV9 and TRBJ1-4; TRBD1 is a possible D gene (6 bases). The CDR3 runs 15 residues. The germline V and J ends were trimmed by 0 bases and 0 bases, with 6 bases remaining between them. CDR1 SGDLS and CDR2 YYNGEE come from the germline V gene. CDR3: CASSVGQATNEKLFF. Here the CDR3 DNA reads TGTGCCAGCAGCGTAGGACAGGCAACTAATGAAAAACTGTTTTTT.

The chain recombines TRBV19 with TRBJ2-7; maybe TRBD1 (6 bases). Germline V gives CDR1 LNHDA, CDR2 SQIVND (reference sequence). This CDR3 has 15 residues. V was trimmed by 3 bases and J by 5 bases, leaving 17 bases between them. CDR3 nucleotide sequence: TGTGCCAGTAGTATCGCCAGGGGACGTTTAAACGAGCAGTACTTC. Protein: CASSIARGRLNEQYF.